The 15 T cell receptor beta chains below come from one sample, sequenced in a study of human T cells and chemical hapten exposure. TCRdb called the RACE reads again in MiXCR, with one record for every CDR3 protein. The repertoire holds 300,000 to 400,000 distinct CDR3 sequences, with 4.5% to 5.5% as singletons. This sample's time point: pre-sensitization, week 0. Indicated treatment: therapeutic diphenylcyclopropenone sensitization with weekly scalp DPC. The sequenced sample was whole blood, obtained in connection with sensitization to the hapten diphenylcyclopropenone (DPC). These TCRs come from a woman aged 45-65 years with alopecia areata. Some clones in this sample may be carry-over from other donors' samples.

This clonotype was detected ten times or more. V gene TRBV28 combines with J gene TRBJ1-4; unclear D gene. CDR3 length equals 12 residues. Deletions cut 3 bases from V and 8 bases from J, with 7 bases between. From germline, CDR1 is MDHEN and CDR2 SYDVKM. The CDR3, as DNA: TGTGCCAGCAGTTTTTACGAGGAAAAACTGTTTTTT. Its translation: CASSFYEEKLFF.

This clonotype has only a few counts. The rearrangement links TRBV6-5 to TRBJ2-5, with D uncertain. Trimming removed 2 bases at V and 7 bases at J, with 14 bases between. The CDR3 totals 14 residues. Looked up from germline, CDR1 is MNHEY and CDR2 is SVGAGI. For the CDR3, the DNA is TGTGCCAGCAGTTACCCCGACCATAAACGGACCCAGTACTTC. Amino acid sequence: CASSYPDHKRTQYF.

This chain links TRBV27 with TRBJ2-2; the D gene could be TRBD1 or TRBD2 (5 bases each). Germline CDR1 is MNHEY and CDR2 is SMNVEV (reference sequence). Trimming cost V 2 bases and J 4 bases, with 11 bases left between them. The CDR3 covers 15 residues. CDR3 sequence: CASSLEGPGTGELFF. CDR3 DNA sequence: TGTGCCAGCAGTTTAGAGGGGCCGGGCACCGGGGAGCTGTTTTTT.

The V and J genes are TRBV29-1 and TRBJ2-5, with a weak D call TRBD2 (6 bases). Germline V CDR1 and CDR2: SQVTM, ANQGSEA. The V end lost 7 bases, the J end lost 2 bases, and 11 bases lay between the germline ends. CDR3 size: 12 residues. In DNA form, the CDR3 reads TGCAGCGCTAGGAGGGAGCAAGAGACCCAGTACTTC. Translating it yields CSARREQETQYF. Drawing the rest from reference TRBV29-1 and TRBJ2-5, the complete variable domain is SAVISQKPSRDICQRGTSLTIQCQVDSQVTMMFWYRQQPGQSLTLIATANQGSEATYESGFVIDKFPISRPNLTFSTLTVSNMSPEDSSIYLCSARREQETQYFGPGTRLLVL.

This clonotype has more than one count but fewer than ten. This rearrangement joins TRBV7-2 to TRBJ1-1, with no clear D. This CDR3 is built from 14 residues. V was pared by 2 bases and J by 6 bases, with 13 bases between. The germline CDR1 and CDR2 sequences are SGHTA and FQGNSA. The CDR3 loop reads CASSLRTKSSEAFF. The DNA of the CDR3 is TGTGCCAGCAGCTTAAGGACCAAGTCGTCTGAAGCTTTCTTT.

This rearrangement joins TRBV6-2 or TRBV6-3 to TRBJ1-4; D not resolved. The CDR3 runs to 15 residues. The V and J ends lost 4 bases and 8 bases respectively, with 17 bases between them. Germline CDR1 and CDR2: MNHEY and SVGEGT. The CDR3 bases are TGTGCCAGCAGTTCCCCGTTCCTCGGGGAGGAAAAACTGTTTTTT. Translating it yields CASSSPFLGEEKLFF.

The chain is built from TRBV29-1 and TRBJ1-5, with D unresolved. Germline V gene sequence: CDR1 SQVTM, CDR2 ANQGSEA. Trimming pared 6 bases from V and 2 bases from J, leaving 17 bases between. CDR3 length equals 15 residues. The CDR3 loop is CSVAGLGRGNQPQHF. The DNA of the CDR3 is TGCAGCGTCGCCGGACTGGGTCGCGGCAATCAGCCCCAGCATTTT.

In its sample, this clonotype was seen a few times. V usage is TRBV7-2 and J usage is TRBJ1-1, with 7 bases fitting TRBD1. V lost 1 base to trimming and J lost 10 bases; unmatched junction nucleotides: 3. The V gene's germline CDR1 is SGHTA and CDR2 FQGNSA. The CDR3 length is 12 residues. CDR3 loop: CASSLERGPAFF. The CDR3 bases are TGTGCCAGCAGCTTAGAAAGGGGGCCAGCTTTCTTT.

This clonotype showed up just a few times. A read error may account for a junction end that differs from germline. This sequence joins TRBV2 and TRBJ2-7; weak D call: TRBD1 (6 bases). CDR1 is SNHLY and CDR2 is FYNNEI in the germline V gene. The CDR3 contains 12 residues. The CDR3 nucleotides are TGTGCCAGCAGTGAACAGGGGCCGAACATGGGCTTC. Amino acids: CASSEQGPNMGF. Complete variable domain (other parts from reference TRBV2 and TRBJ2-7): EPEVTQTPSHQVTQMGQEVILRCVPISNHLYFYWYRQILGQKVEFLVSFYNNEISEKSEIFDDQFSVERPDGSNFTLKIRSTKLEDSAMYFCASSEQGPNMGFGPGTRLTVT.

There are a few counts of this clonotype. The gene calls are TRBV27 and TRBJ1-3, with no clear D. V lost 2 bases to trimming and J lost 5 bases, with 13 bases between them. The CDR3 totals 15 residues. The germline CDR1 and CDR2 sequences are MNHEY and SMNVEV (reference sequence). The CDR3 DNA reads TGTGCCAGCAGTTTAAGGGCAAAACGAAGAAACACCATATATTTT. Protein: CASSLRAKRRNTIYF.

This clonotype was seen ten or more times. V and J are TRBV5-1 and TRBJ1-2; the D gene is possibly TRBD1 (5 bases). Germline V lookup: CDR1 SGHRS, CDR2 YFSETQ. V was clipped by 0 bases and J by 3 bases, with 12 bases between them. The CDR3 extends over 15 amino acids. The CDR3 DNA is TGCGCCAGCAGCTTGGCAGGACAAAAAGACTATGGCTACACCTTC. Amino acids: CASSLAGQKDYGYTF.

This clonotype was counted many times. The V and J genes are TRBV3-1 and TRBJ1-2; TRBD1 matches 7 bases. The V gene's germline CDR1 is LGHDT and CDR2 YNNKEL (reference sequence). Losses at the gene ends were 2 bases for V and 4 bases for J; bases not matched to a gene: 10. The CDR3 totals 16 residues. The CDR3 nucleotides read TGTGCCAGCAGCCAATCAGACAGGGCAGCTGTCTATGGCTACACCTTC. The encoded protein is CASSQSDRAAVYGYTF.

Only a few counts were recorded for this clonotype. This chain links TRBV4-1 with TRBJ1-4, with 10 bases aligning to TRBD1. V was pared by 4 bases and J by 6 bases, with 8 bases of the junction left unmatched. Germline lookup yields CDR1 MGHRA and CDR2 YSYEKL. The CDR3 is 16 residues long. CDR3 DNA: TGCGCCAGCAGCCCCCACGGGGGACAGGGGTATGAAAAACTGTTTTTT. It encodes CASSPHGGQGYEKLFF.

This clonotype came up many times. This CDR3 is CASTVTGGIPEAFF. The CDR3 DNA follows: TGTGCCAGCACCGTGACAGGGGGAATTCCTGAAGCTTTCTTT. The V gene is TRBV12-3 or TRBV12-4, the J gene TRBJ1-1, with 9 bases matching TRBD1. V gave up 7 bases and J gave up 6 bases; unmatched junction bases: 9. This CDR3 region has 14 residues.

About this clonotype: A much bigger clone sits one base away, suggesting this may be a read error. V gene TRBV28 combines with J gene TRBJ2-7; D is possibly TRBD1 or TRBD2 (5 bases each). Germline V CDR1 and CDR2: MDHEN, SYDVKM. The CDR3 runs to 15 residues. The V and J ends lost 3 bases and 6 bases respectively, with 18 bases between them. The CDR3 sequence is CASSFGGATQSEQYF. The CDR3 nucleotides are TGTGCCAGCAGTTTTGGGGGAGCCACCCAAAGCGAGCAGTACTTC.